This T cell receptor (beta chain) derives from a study of blood T cell repertoires in COVID-19. The germline V gene encodes CDR1 SGHDN and CDR2 FVKESK. V gave up 5 bases and J gave up 7 bases; unmatched junction bases: 7. The CDR3 is 15 residues long. The repertoire was sequenced with immunoSEQ multiplex PCR; TCRdb's copy has only in-frame clones and lacks some. The table includes over 65,000 clones, 65% to 90% detected once. Material for sequencing was peripheral blood. This receptor was obtained from an elderly man with active COVID-19. V usage is TRBV14 and J usage is TRBJ1-6, with 8 bases fitting TRBD1. In DNA form, the CDR3 reads TGTGCCAGCAGCTATCTAGACAGGGGAAATTCACCCCTCCACTTT. Its protein is CASSYLDRGNSPLHF.